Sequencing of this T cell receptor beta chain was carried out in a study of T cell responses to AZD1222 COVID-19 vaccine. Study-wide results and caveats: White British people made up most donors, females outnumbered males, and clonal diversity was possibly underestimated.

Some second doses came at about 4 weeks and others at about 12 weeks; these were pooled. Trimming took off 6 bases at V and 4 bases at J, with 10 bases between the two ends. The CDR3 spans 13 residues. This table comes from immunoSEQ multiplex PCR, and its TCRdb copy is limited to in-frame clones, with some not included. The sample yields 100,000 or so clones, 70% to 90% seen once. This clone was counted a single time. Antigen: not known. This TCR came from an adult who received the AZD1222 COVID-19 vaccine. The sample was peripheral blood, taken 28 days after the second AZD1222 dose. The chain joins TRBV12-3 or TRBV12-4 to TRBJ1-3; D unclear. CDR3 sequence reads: CASRGSRGNTIYF. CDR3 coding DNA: TGTGCCAGCAGGGGATCCAGGGGAAACACCATATATTTT.